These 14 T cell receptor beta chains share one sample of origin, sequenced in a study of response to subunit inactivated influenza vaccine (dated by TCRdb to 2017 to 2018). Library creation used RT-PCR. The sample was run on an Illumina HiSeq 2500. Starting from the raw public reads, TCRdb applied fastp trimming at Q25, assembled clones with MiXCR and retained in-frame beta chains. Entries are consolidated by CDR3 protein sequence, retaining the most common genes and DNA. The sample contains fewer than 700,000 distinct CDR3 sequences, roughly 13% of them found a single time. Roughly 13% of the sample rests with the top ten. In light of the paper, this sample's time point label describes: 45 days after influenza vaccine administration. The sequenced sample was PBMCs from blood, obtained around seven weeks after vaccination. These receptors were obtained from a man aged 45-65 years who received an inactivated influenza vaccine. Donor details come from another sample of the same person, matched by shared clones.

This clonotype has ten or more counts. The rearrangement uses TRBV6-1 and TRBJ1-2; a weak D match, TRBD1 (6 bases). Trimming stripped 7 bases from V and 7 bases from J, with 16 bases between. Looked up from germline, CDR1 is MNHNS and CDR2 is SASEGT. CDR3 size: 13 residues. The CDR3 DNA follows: TGTGCCAGCAAAACCGCCCCAGGGGCTGGCTACACCTTC. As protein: CASKTAPGAGYTF.

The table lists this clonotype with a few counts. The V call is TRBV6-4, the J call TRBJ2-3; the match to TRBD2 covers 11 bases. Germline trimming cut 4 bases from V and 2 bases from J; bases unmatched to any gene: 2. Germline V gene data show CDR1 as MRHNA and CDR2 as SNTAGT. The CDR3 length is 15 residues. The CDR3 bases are TGTGCCAGCAGTGCGGGACTAGCGGCCACAGATACGCAGTATTTT. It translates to CASSAGLAATDTQYF.

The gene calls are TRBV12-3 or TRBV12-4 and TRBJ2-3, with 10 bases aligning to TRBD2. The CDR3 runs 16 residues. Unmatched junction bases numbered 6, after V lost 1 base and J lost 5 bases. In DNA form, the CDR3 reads TGTGCCAGCAGTTTAGGCAGCGGGAGGGCCGAAGATACGCAGTATTTT. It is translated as CASSLGSGRAEDTQYF.

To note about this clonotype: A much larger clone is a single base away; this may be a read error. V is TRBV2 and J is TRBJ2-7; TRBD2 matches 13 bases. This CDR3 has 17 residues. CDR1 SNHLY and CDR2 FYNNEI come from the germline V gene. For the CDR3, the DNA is TGTGCCAGCAGTGAAGCCGGACTAGCGGGAGAAAGGTACGAGCCGTACTTC. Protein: CASSEAGLAGERYEPYF.

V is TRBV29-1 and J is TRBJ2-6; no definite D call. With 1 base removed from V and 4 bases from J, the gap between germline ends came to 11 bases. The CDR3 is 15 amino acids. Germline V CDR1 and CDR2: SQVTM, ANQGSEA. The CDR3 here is CSVEANSHGANVLTF. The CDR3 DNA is TGCAGCGTTGAAGCAAACAGCCACGGGGCCAACGTCCTGACTTTC.

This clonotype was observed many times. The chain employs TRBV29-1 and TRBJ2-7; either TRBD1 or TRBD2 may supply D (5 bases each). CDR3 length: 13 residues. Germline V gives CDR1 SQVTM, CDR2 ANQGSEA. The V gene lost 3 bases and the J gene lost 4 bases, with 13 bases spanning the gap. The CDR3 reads CSVDETEGYEQYF. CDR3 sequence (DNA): TGCAGCGTTGACGAGACAGAGGGGTACGAGCAGTACTTC.

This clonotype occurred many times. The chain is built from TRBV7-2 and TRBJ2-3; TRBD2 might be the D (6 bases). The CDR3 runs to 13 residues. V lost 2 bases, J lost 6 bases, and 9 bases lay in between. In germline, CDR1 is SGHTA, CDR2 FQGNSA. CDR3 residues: CASSLWGEDTQYF. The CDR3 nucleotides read TGTGCCAGCAGCTTATGGGGGGAGGATACGCAGTATTTT. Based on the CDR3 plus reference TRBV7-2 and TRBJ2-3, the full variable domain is GAGVSQSPSNKVTEKGKDVELRCDPISGHTALYWYRQSLGQGLEFLIYFQGNSAPDKSGLPSDRFSAERTGGSVSTLTIQRTQQEDSAVYLCASSLWGEDTQYFGPGTRLTVL.

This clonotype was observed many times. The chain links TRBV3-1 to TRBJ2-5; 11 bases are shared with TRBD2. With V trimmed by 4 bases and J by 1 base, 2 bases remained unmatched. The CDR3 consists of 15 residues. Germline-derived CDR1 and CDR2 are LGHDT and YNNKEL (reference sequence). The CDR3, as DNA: TGTGCCAGCAGCCTAGCGGGAGGGCCCCAAGAGACCCAGTACTTC. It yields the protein CASSLAGGPQETQYF.

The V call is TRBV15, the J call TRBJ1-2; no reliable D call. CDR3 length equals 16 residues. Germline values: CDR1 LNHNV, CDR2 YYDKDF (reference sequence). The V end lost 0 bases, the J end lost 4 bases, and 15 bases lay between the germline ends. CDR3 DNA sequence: TGTGCCACCAGCAGAGACCAAATGGGCAGCCTCTATGGCTACACCTTC. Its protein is CATSRDQMGSLYGYTF.

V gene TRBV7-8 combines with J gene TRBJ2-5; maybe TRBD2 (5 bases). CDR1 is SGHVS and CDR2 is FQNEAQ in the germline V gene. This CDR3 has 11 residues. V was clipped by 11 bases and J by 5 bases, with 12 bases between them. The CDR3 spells CAQTRGETQYF. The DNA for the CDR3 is TGTGCCCAAACCCGGGGTGAGACCCAGTACTTC.

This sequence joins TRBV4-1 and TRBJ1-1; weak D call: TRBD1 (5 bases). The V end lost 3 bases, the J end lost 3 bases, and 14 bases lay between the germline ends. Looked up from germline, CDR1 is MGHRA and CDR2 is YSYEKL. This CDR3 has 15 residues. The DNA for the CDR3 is TGCGCCAGCAGCCACGGGGGTTTCAGGGACACTGAAGCTTTCTTT. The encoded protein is CASSHGGFRDTEAFF.

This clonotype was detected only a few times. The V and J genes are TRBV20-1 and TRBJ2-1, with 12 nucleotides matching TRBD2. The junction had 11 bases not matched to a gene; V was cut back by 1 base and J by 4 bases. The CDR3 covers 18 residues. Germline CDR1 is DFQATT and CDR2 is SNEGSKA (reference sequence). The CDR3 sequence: CSARAASGLAGPYNEQFF. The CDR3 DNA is TGCAGTGCTAGAGCAGCAAGTGGACTAGCGGGACCTTACAATGAGCAGTTCTTC.

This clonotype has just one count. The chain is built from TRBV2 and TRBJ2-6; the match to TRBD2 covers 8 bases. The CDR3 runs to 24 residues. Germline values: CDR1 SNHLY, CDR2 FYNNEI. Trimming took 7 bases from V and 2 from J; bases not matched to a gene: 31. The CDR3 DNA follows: TGTGCCAGCATGAAGATGAGCGGGAGTTCCCGACTATTCACCTCAAAGGCTGGGGCCAACGTCCTGACTTTC. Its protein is CASMKMSGSSRLFTSKAGANVLTF.

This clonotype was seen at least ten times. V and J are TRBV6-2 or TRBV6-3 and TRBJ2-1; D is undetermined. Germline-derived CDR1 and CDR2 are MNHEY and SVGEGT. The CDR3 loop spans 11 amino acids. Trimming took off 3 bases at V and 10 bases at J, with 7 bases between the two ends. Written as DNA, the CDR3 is TGTGCCAGCAGTTATAGGTGGGAGCAGTTCTTC. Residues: CASSYRWEQFF.